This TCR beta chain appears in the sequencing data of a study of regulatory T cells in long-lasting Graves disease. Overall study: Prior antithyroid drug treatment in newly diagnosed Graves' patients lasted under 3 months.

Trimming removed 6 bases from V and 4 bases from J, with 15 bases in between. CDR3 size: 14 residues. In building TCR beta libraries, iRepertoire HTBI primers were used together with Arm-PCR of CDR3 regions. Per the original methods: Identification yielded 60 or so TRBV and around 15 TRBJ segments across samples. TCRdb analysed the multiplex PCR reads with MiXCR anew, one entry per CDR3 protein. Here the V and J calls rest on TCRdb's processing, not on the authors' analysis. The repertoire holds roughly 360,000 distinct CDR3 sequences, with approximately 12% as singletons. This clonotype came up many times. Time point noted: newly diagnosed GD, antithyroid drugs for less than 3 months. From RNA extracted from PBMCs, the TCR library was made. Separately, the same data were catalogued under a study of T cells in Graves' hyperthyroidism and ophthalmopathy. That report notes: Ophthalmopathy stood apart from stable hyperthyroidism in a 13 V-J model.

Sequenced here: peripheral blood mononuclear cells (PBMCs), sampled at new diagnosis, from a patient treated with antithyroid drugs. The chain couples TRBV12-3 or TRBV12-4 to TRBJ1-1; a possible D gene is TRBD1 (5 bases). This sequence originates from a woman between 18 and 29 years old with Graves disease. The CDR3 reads CASSLTDRGTEAFF. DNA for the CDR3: TGTGCCAGCAGCCTCACGGATAGGGGCACTGAAGCTTTCTTT.